One and the same sample provided the 3 T cell receptor beta chains below, sequenced in a study of CD8 T cells in Susac syndrome. An input of 0.5 to 1 ug of RNA was subjected to reverse transcription using random hexamers. TCRdb re-called the immunoSEQ multiplex PCR reads with MiXCR, one entry per CDR3 protein. The sample includes some 210,000 distinct CDR3 sequences, about 95% seen only once; the top ten take around 0.15%. The sequencing sample was made of CD4+ T cells from PBMCs. All receptors come from a human donor with Susac syndrome.

Written as DNA, the CDR3 is TGTGCCAGCAGGACGGGTAGCGGGAACTGGGAAAAACTGTTTTTT. This encodes CASRTGSGNWEKLFF. The rearrangement uses TRBV6-5 and TRBJ1-4; D gene unclear. Trimming pared 6 bases from V and 8 bases from J, leaving 19 bases between. CDR3 length equals 15 residues. Germline V gene lookup returns CDR1 MNHEY and CDR2 SVGAGI.

On this clonotype: One junction end does not reproduce the germline sequence, and a read error may be involved. The chain couples TRBV12-3 or TRBV12-4 to TRBJ1-2, with TRBD1 matching 7 bases. The CDR3 length is 15 residues. This CDR3 reads CASSLGGQLNYVYTF. CDR3 DNA sequence: TGTGCCAGCAGTTTAGGGGGACAGCTTAACTATGTCTACACCTTC.

This clonotype showed up just a few times. The chain has TRBV6-1 and TRBJ2-2, with a possible D match to TRBD1 (6 bases). Germline CDR1 and CDR2: MNHNS and SASEGT. V lost 0 bases and J lost 4, with 15 bases in between. CDR3 length: 17 amino acids. The CDR3 bases are TGTGCCAGCAGTGAAGCGCTAGGGCAGGGGATCACCGGGGAGCTGTTTTTT. This gives the protein CASSEALGQGITGELFF.